One and the same sample provided the 5 T cell receptor beta chains below, sequenced in a study of T cell clusters in autoimmune cytopenias. TRB amplification used roughly 250 ng of peripheral blood genomic DNA. TRB rearrangements were amplified by touch-down multiplex PCR with mixed TRB-A/B primers. TCRdb re-called the multiplex PCR reads and gives one entry per CDR3 protein, without DNA. This listing includes 3,500 to 5,000 distinct CDR3 sequences. Sequencing was performed on peripheral blood. These receptor sequences come from a human donor with an autoimmune cytopenia or autoimmune hepatitis (not recorded which).

The chain joins TRBV6-2 or TRBV6-3 to TRBJ1-6. Germline V gene data show CDR1 as MNHEY and CDR2 as SVGEGT. CDR3 length equals 18 residues. CDR3 loop: CASREIPDRSSYNSPLHF.

The chain has TRBV27 and TRBJ2-3; TCRdb picks TRBD2, but there is no DNA to check that call. The CDR3 totals 16 residues. Germline V CDR1 and CDR2: MNHEY, SMNVEV (reference sequence). This chain's CDR3 is CASSQGLAGPTDTQYF.

This clonotype counts as medium-sized by frequency. The chain links TRBV19 to TRBJ1-5. This CDR3 spans 14 amino acids. Germline assignment: CDR1 LNHDA and CDR2 SQIVND (reference sequence). The CDR3 sequence is CASSTEDSNQPQHF.

V usage is TRBV6-1 and J usage is TRBJ2-7; the D gene TCRdb calls, TRBD1, cannot be checked with no DNA. The CDR3 totals 16 residues. In germline, CDR1 is MNHNS, CDR2 SASEGT. The CDR3 protein is CASSDPNRVSSYEQYF.

The chain combines TRBV6-5 with TRBJ1-2; TCRdb names TRBD1, which stays unverified in the absence of DNA. The germline V gene encodes CDR1 MNHEY and CDR2 SVGAGI. The CDR3 extends over 14 amino acids. This chain's CDR3 is CASSVTVSNYGYTF.